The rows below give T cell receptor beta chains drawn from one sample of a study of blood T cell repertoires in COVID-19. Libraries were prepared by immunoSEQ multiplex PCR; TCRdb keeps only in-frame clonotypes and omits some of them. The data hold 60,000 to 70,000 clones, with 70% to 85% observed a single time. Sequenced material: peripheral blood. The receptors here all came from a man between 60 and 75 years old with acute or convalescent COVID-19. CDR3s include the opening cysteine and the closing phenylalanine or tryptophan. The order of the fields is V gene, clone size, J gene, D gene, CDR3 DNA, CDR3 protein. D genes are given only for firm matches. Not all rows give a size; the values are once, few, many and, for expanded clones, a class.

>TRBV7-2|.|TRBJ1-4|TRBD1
TGTGCCAGCAGCCCCGGACAGGGGGAGGAAAAACTGTTTTTT
CASSPGQGEEKLFF
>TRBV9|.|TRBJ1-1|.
TGTGCCAGCAGCGAGACAGGAGGCTTGGGGAACACTGAAGCTTTCTTT
CASSETGGLGNTEAFF
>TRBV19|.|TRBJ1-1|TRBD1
TGTGCCAGTAGTATTGAGAGGGGGCTGAACACTGAAGCTTTCTTT
CASSIERGLNTEAFF
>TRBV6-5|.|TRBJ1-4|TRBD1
TGTGCCAGCAGTTACGGGGGACAGGGACGGGAAAAACTGTTTTTT
CASSYGGQGREKLFF
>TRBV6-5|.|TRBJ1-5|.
TGTGCCAGCAGTAAATTAGACAGCTACAATCAGCCCCAGCATTTT
CASSKLDSYNQPQHF
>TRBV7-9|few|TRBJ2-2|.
TGTGCCAGCAGCGATGGCCCGGGGGCCGGGGAGCTGTTTTTT
CASSDGPGAGELFF
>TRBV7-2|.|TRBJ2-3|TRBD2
TGTGCCAGCAGCTTGCGGGGGATGGCCACAGATACGCAGTATTTT
CASSLRGMATDTQYF
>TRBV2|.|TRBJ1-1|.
TGTGCCAGCACCCGAACAGGGACGAACACTGAAGCTTTCTTT
CASTRTGTNTEAFF
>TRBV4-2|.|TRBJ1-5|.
TGTGCCAGCAGCCAAGACCACTATAGCAATCAGCCCCAGCATTTT
CASSQDHYSNQPQHF
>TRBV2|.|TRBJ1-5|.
TGTGCCAGCTCGGAGGCAGGACTAGCTGGGAATCAGCCCCAGCATTTT
CASSEAGLAGNQPQHF
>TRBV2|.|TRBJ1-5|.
TGTGCCAGCAGACAGGGAGGCAATCAGCCCCAGCATTTT
CASRQGGNQPQHF
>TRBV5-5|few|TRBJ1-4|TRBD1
TGTGCCAGCAGCTTCCCAGGGGGGAATGAAAAACTGTTTTTT
CASSFPGGNEKLFF
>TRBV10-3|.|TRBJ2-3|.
TGTGCCATCAGTGCAGGGGTGGACTCAGATACGCAGTATTTT
CAISAGVDSDTQYF
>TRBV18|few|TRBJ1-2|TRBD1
TGTGCCAGCTCACCGACAGGGGGAGATGGCTACACCTTC
CASSPTGGDGYTF
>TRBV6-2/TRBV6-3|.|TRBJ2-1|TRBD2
TGTGCCAGCAGTTATACTAGCGGGAGGTCCTACAATGAGCAGTTCTTC
CASSYTSGRSYNEQFF
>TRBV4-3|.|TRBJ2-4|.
TGCGCCAGCAGCCCGGGGGTCGGGGAAGCCAAAAACATTCAGTACTTC
CASSPGVGEAKNIQYF
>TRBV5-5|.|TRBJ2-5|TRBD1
TGTGCCAGCAGCAGGGACAGGGGGAAGGAGACCCAGTACTTC
CASSRDRGKETQYF
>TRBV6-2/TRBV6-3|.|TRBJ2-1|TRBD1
TGTGCCAGCAGTTTCCCTGGGACAGGGCCTTACAATGAGCAGTTCTTC
CASSFPGTGPYNEQFF
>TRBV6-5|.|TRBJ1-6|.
TGTGCCAGCAGATCGACAGGTAGGGGTTCACCCCTCCACTTT
CASRSTGRGSPLHF
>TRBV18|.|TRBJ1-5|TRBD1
TGTGCCAGCTCACCCAGCCCAGACAGGGGATTATTACTTGGTCAGCCCCAGCATTTT
CASSPSPDRGLLLGQPQHF
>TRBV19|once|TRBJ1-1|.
TGTGCCAGTATGGGAAAGGGGGACACTGAAGCTTTCTTT
CASMGKGDTEAFF
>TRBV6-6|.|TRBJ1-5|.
TGTGCCAGCAGTCCACCTTCTAGGGGAGGTGGCAATCAGCCCCAGCATTTT
CASSPPSRGGGNQPQHF
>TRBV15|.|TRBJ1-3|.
TGTGCCACCAGCAGAGATCGCCAGGGCTCTGGAAACACCATATATTTT
CATSRDRQGSGNTIYF
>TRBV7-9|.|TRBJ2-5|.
TGTGCCAGCAGCTTGGGCCAACTCCAAGAGACCCAGTACTTC
CASSLGQLQETQYF
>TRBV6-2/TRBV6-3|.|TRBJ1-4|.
TGTGCCAGCAGTTACAGGGGAGGTACAGCAGACGAGAAACTGTTTTTT
CASSYRGGTADEKLFF
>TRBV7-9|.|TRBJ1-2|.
TGTGCCAGCAGCTTAAATCCTTTCGGGGGCTACACCTTC
CASSLNPFGGYTF
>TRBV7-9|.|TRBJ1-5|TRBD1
TGTGCCAGGAGGGGGCAGGACAATCAGCCCCAGCATTTT
CARRGQDNQPQHF
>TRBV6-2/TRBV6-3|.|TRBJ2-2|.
TGTGCCAGCAGTTATACCCCGGGGAGACCGAACACCGGGGAGCTGTTTTTT
CASSYTPGRPNTGELFF
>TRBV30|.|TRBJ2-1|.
TGTGCCTGGAGTCGGGGGAAAATCTCCTACAATGAGCAGTTCTTC
CAWSRGKISYNEQFF
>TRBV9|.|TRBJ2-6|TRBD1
TGTGCCAGCAGCCGAAGGACAGGGGGGGGCTCTGGGGCCAACGTCCTGACTTTC
CASSRRTGGGSGANVLTF
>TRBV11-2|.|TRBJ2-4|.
TGTGCCAGCAGCTTAACCACAGGGGCCAAAAACATTCAGTACTTC
CASSLTTGAKNIQYF
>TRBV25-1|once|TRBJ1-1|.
TGTGCCAGCAGTGGGGTAGGCCTAGAGACTGAAGCTTTCTTT
CASSGVGLETEAFF
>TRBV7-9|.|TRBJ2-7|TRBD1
TGTGCCAGCAGCTTACACTTAAACCCGGGACAGGGGGCCGGGGAGCAGTACTTC
CASSLHLNPGQGAGEQYF
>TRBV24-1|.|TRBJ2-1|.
TGTGCCACCAGTCCCTGGGGCAACAATGAGCAGTTCTTC
CATSPWGNNEQFF
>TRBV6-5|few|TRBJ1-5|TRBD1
TGTGCCAGCAGTTACTCGGGACAGGGTGGCCAGCCCCAGCATTTT
CASSYSGQGGQPQHF
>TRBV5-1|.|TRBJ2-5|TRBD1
TGCGCCAGCAGCTGGACTACAGGACAGGGCATGGCCCAGTACTTC
CASSWTTGQGMAQYF
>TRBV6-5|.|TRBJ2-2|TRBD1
TGTGCCACCCCCAGGGGGTCCAAGCAGACCGGGGAGCTGTTTTTT
CATPRGSKQTGELFF
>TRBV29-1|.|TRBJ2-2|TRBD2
TGCAGCGTTGAGCTAGCGGGGGTTTTCGGGGAGCTGTTTTTT
CSVELAGVFGELFF
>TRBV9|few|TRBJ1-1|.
TGTGCCAGCAGCAGAGGGGGTGGGGTGGGCACTGAAGCTTTCTTT
CASSRGGGVGTEAFF
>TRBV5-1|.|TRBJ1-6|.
TGCGCCAGCAGCGCAGGACAGAGCTCCTATAATTCACCCCTCCACTTT
CASSAGQSSYNSPLHF
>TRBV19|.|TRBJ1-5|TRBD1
TGTGCCAGTAGTATAGAAATTATCGGGACAGGGGGCCAGCCCCAGCATTTT
CASSIEIIGTGGQPQHF
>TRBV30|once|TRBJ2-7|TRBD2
TGTGCCTGGAAAGGGGAGGGTTCTGCCGAGCAGTACTTC
CAWKGEGSAEQYF
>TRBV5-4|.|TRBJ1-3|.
TGTGCCAGCAGCTTGAGTGGGACACTCGGAAACACCATATATTTT
CASSLSGTLGNTIYF
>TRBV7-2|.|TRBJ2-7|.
TGTGCCAGCAGCCTTAACAGGGTCGAGCAGTACTTC
CASSLNRVEQYF
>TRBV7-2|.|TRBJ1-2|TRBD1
TGTGCCAGCAGCCAGGGGCCGGGACAGGGGGCCTCCTTC
CASSQGPGQGASF
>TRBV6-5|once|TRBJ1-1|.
TGTGCCAGCAGTTCCCCGACAGATCTCACTGAAGCTTTCTTT
CASSSPTDLTEAFF
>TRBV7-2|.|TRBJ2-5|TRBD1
TGTGCCAGCAGTCGGACAGGGAAAGAGACCCAGTACTTC
CASSRTGKETQYF
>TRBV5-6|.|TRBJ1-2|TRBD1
TGTGCCAGCAGCTGGGACAGGGGATCTGGCTACACCTTC
CASSWDRGSGYTF
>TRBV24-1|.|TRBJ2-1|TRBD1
TGTGCCACCAGTGACCCACAGGGGAGCTCCTACAATGAGCAGTTCTTC
CATSDPQGSSYNEQFF
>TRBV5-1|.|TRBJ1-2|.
TGCGCCAGCAGCTTGGTCTCAGGGAACTATGGCTACACCTTC
CASSLVSGNYGYTF
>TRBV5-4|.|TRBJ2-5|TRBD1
TGTGCCAGCAGCCGATGGACAGGGGGCCTTATAGAGACCCAGTACTTC
CASSRWTGGLIETQYF
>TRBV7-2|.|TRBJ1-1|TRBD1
TGTGCCAGCAGCGTGAGGGGGCTTGGCACTGAAGCTTTCTTT
CASSVRGLGTEAFF
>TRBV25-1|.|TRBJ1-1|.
TGTGCCAGCAGTGCAACAGGAGGGACTGAAGCTTTCTTT
CASSATGGTEAFF
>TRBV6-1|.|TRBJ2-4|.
TGTGCCAGCAGTGAACTTTGGCTAGCCAAAAACATTCAGTACTTC
CASSELWLAKNIQYF